What follows are 3 T cell receptor beta chains derived from one specimen sequenced in a study of T and B cells in COVID-19 patients. Each TRB amplification used about 250-550 ng of genomic DNA from blood. BIOMED2 TRB-A/B primer pools were used in multiplex TRB PCR. MiXCR was run by TCRdb on the multiplex PCR reads, yielding one entry per CDR3 protein. This sample yields some 11,000 distinct CDR3 sequences, of which 30% are seen a single time; 13% to 15% belongs to the top ten. The material sequenced was blood. The source is a human donor with active COVID-19.

This clonotype came up a few times. This chain joins TRBV6-5 and TRBJ1-4, with a tentative D call TRBD1 (6 bases). Deletions cut 4 bases from V and 4 bases from J, with 13 bases between. This CDR3 has 15 residues. CDR1 MNHEY and CDR2 SVGAGI come from the germline V gene. CDR3 loop: CASSLYRESNEKLFF. The CDR3 nucleotides are TGTGCCAGCAGTTTATACAGGGAAAGTAATGAAAAACTGTTTTTT.

The chain recombines TRBV6-5 with TRBJ1-6, with D hard to call. Germline CDR1 is MNHEY and CDR2 is SVGAGI. The CDR3 contains 15 residues. Trimming removed 8 bases at V and 6 bases at J, with 17 bases between. CDR3 protein: CASGRIRSGNSPLHF. In DNA, the CDR3 is TGTGCCAGCGGAAGGATTAGGTCGGGTAATTCACCCCTCCACTTT.

The V gene is TRBV12-3 or TRBV12-4, the J gene TRBJ1-6, with a weak D call TRBD1 (5 bases). Trimming removed 6 bases at V and 5 bases at J, with 8 bases between. The CDR3 is made up of 13 amino acids. CDR3 in DNA: TGTGCCAGCAGACCGGGGGATAATTCACCCCTCCACTTT. Translated: CASRPGDNSPLHF.